This TCR beta chain was recovered during a study of tumor-infiltrating lymphocytes in primary liver carcinoma. Overall study: Tumors measured about 4 to 11 cm and were stage T1-T3 N0M0.

The trim removed 8 bases at V and 3 bases at J, leaving 6 bases unmatched. CDR1 and CDR2 (germline): SNHLY, FYNNEI. The CDR3 length is 13 residues. Starting material of around 490 ng total RNA yielded TCR beta cDNA via a constant-region primer. Modified slightly, ARM-PCR produced TCR beta libraries over three nested multiplex PCR rounds. The first two PCR rounds used TRBV1-TRBV30 forward primers with a C-beta reverse primer, approximately 11 cycles each. Using its own MiXCR run on the multiplex PCR reads, TCRdb lists one record per CDR3 protein. Of 85,000 to 100,000 distinct CDR3 sequences listed, around 68% are singletons. Whole-study findings and limits: The study found tumor-adjacent and tumor-blood pairs overlapped less than tumor region pairs.

As to this clonotype: Its matching antigen is unknown.

DNA and RNA were both co-extracted from 20-30 mg of bulk tissue that had not been sorted. With chronic HBV infection, the patients were also treatment-naive. This receptor was identified in a man aged 35-49 years with primary liver carcinoma and hepatitis B virus infection. Sequencing used tumor-adjacent normal liver tissue. The V call is TRBV2, the J call TRBJ2-5; the match to TRBD1 covers 7 bases. CDR3 DNA: TGTGCCAGCGAGGGACAGTTAGAAGAGACCCAGTACTTC. Translated: CASEGQLEETQYF. Together with reference TRBV2 and TRBJ2-5, the CDR3 gives the full variable domain: EPEVTQTPSHQVTQMGQEVILRCVPISNHLYFYWYRQILGQKVEFLVSFYNNEISEKSEIFDDQFSVERPDGSNFTLKIRSTKLEDSAMYFCASEGQLEETQYFGPGTRLLVL.